This T cell receptor beta chain emerged from a study of CD8 T cells in ankylosing spondylitis. This clonotype was seen at least ten times. With molecular barcodes, quantitative 5'-RACE was used to make the TCR beta libraries. TCRdb reanalysed the 5' RACE reads using MiXCR and keeps one entry per CDR3 protein. Among 39,000 or so distinct CDR3 sequences listed, less than 4% were seen once. The junction had 2 bases not matched to a gene; V was cut back by 2 bases and J by 3 bases. The CDR3 has 14 residues. Germline-derived CDR1 and CDR2 are SGDLS and YYNGEE. V gene TRBV9 combines with J gene TRBJ2-1, with TRBD1 identical over 7 bases. The sample comprised blood, either unsorted or a sorted T cell fraction (not recorded which). This receptor was obtained from a male donor with ankylosing spondylitis or in good health (not recorded which). For the CDR3, the DNA is TGTGCCAGCAGCGTGAGGGACAGCTACAATGAGCAGTTCTTC. This sequence encodes CASSVRDSYNEQFF.